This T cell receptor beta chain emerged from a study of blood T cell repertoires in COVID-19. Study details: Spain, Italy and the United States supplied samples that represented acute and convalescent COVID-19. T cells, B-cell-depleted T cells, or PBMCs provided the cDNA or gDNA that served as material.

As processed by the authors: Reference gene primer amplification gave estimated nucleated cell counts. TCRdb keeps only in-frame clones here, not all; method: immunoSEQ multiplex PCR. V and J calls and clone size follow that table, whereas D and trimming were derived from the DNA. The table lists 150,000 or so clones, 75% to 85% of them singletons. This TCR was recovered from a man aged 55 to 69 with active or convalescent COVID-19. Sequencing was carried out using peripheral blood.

CDR3 sequence reads: CASSLARNTEAFF. DNA of the CDR3: TGTGCCAGCAGCTTAGCGCGGAACACTGAAGCTTTCTTT. V and J are TRBV7-8 and TRBJ1-1; D uncertain. The germline gives CDR1 SGHVS, CDR2 FQNEAQ. V lost 0 bases and J lost 1, with 3 bases in between. The CDR3 is 13 amino acids.